This TCR beta chain was sequenced for a study of spatial heterogeneity in lung cancer. Study background: From matched bulk RNA-seq came a T cell module score, which showed a strong correlation with TCR transcript counts in tumor regions. General observations from the study: Counts that tracked tumor mutation counts were those of expanded intratumoral alpha and beta TCRs.

Regarding time point: sample taken at primary tumor resection. This clonotype was recorded at least ten times. Its target is unknown. This CDR3 has 18 residues. Per the germline V gene, CDR1 is KGHSH and CDR2 is LQKENI. V was clipped by 6 bases and J by 3 bases, with 26 bases between them. Via MiXCR, TCRdb re-called the 5' RACE reads, giving one row per CDR3 protein. The sample records about 100,000 distinct CDR3 sequences, roughly 4.5% being singletons. The clonotype was recovered from a male donor with early-stage non-small cell lung cancer. Sequencing used lung tumor tissue, obtained at surgery. The V gene is TRBV18, the J gene TRBJ1-1; a weak D match, TRBD1 (5 bases). This chain's CDR3 is CASSPLGEDSSGDTEAFF. CDR3 coding DNA: TGTGCCAGCTCGCCATTAGGAGAAGACAGTTCCGGGGACACTGAAGCTTTCTTT.